Listed here are 30 T cell receptor beta chains from one sample, sequenced in a study of blood T cell repertoires in COVID-19. Libraries were prepared by immunoSEQ multiplex PCR; TCRdb keeps only in-frame clonotypes and omits some of them. This table has approximately 300,000 clones, about nine tenths appearing once. The material sequenced was PBMCs or T cells enriched from blood (not recorded which). The receptor set was obtained from a man aged 30 to 39 who had recovered from COVID-19.

The chain carries TRBV7-2 and TRBJ2-1; TRBD2 matches at 10 bases. The CDR3 runs 17 residues. J was trimmed by 4 bases and V by 1 base; bases with no gene match: 7. Per the germline V gene, CDR1 is SGHTA and CDR2 is FQGNSA. Here the CDR3 DNA reads TGTGCCAGCAGCTTAGAATCACTAGCGGGAACATACAATGAGCAGTTCTTC. Protein sequence: CASSLESLAGTYNEQFF.

The V gene is TRBV18, the J gene TRBJ1-1; D gene unclear. V was cut by 3 bases and J by 3 bases, with 14 bases left in between. Per the germline V gene, CDR1 is KGHSH and CDR2 is LQKENI. This CDR3 is built from 15 residues. The CDR3 here is CASSPMSGMDTEAFF. CDR3 bases: TGTGCCAGCTCACCGATGTCGGGGATGGACACTGAAGCTTTCTTT.

This clone has a handful of counts. Its ends do not fully match the called genes, so a read error is possible. This sequence joins TRBV5-4 and TRBJ2-7; 8 bases fit TRBD1. Germline V CDR1 and CDR2: SGHNT, YYREEE (reference sequence). The CDR3 totals 17 residues. This CDR3 is CASSLGRTGGTSHEQYF. The CDR3 nucleotides read TGTGCCAGCAGCTTGGGCCGCACAGGGGGTACCTCCCACGAGCAGTACTTC.

The V call is TRBV4-1, the J call TRBJ1-2; D not certain. This CDR3 is built from 15 residues. The germline gives CDR1 MGHRA, CDR2 YSYEKL. Trimming removed 0 bases from V and 3 bases from J, with 11 bases in between. CDR3 nucleotides: TGCGCCAGCAGCCAAGATCCGGGGTATCACTATGGCTACACCTTC. Its protein is CASSQDPGYHYGYTF.

The V call is TRBV11-3, the J call TRBJ1-5, with TRBD1 matching 9 bases. Looked up from germline, CDR1 is SGHNT and CDR2 is YENEEA. This CDR3 spans 15 amino acids. The V gene end was trimmed by 5 bases and the J gene end by 5 bases; junction bases not matched to a gene: 7. CDR3 nucleotide sequence: TGTGCCAGCAGCCTGGGGACAGGGCGCGATCAGCCCCAGCATTTT. Protein product: CASSLGTGRDQPQHF.

The chain recombines TRBV27 with TRBJ1-1; 8 bases agree with TRBD1. The trim removed 7 bases at V and 4 bases at J, leaving 14 bases unmatched. The CDR3 runs to 16 residues. Germline V gives CDR1 MNHEY, CDR2 SMNVEV (reference sequence). CDR3 region: CASTGRTGTSGTEAFF. The CDR3 region has the DNA TGTGCCAGCACCGGGAGGACAGGGACCTCCGGCACTGAAGCTTTCTTT.

The V gene is TRBV7-8, the J gene TRBJ2-3, with D unclear. V lost 2 bases and J 1 base, leaving 7 bases between the germline ends. CDR3 length: 14 residues. Germline V gives CDR1 SGHVS, CDR2 FQNEAQ. DNA for the CDR3: TGTGCCAGCAGCTTACTGGCGGGCACAGATACGCAGTATTTT. As protein: CASSLLAGTDTQYF.

This rearrangement joins TRBV20-1 to TRBJ1-5; D is undetermined. V dropped 3 bases and J dropped 5 bases, with 8 bases sitting between them. Germline CDR1 is DFQATT and CDR2 is SNEGSKA (reference sequence). This CDR3 contains 12 residues. CDR3 coding DNA: TGCAGTGCTAGTCTTCCCGATCAGCCCCAGCATTTT. This codes for CSASLPDQPQHF.

CDR3 protein: CASRGTGSGNTIYF. Written as DNA, the CDR3 is TGTGCCAGCAGGGGGACAGGGTCTGGAAACACCATATATTTT. The V and J genes are TRBV27 and TRBJ1-3; TRBD1 aligns across 9 bases. Germline V gene sequence: CDR1 MNHEY, CDR2 SMNVEV (reference sequence). This CDR3 is 14 amino acids long. Losses at the gene ends were 6 bases for V and 1 base for J; bases not matched to a gene: 1.

The CDR3: CASSEGGPNQGQYF. The CDR3 DNA is TGCGCCAGCAGTGAAGGGGGTCCCAACCAAGGGCAGTACTTC. The genes are TRBV10-1 and TRBJ2-7, with D possibly TRBD1 on 6 matching bases. Per germline, CDR1 WNHNN and CDR2 SYGVQD (reference sequence). V was shortened by 3 bases and J by 9 bases, with 18 bases between the two germline ends. CDR3 length equals 14 residues.

Only one count was recorded for this clone. V and J are TRBV25-1 and TRBJ2-2; no clear D gene. Germline V CDR1 and CDR2: MGHDK, SYGVNS. The CDR3 consists of 14 residues. V dropped 4 bases and J dropped 1 base, with 7 bases sitting between them. The CDR3 loop reads CASSAKRNTGELFF. DNA for the CDR3: TGTGCCAGCAGTGCTAAGCGGAACACCGGGGAGCTGTTTTTT.

The rearrangement uses TRBV11-2 and TRBJ2-7, with D maybe TRBD2 (6 bases). The germline V gene has CDR1 SGHAT and CDR2 FQNNGV. This CDR3 comprises 13 residues. V was shortened by 6 bases and J by 7 bases, with 16 bases between the two germline ends. In DNA form, the CDR3 reads TGTGCCAGCAGTTGGGACTCGGCAAATGAGCAGTACTTC. Protein product: CASSWDSANEQYF.

This chain joins TRBV19 and TRBJ2-1, with 12 nucleotides matching TRBD2. Germline V gene lookup returns CDR1 LNHDA and CDR2 SQIVND (reference sequence). V lost 5 bases and J lost 6; bases outside the gene matches: 8. This CDR3 comprises 16 residues. CDR3 sequence reads: CASSFSGTSGFNEQFF. CDR3 nucleotides: TGTGCCAGTAGTTTTTCGGGGACTAGCGGGTTCAATGAGCAGTTCTTC.

On this clone itself: Distinct nucleotide sequences in the sample also encode this CDR3. V usage is TRBV6-4 and J usage is TRBJ2-3; 9 nucleotides line up with TRBD1. Germline CDR1 is MRHNA and CDR2 is SNTAGT. CDR3 length: 15 residues. V was pared by 3 bases and J by 5 bases, with 6 bases of the junction left unmatched. CDR3 sequence: CASSEGGQGGDTQYF. The CDR3 DNA follows: TGTGCCAGCAGTGAAGGGGGACAGGGCGGAGATACGCAGTATTTT.

This clone was counted only a few times. The V and J genes are TRBV27 and TRBJ2-7, with a weak D call TRBD1 (5 bases). Looked up from germline, CDR1 is MNHEY and CDR2 is SMNVEV (reference sequence). Trimming left V 8 bases short and J 7 bases short, with 18 bases between. CDR3 size: 13 residues. The CDR3 nucleotides are TGTGCCAGCGGGGTGGGGCGGCCCGAGGAGCAGTACTTC. Translated: CASGVGRPEEQYF.

The chain combines TRBV5-1 with TRBJ2-1; D uncertain. Germline V gene sequence: CDR1 SGHRS, CDR2 YFSETQ. The V end lost 0 bases, the J end lost 6 bases, and 13 bases lay between the germline ends. This CDR3 region has 15 residues. CDR3 sequence reads: CASSLDHRVGNEQFF. CDR3 bases: TGCGCCAGCAGCTTGGATCACAGAGTGGGCAATGAGCAGTTCTTC.

On this clone: Other DNA sequences of this sample code for an identical CDR3. V and J are TRBV20-1 and TRBJ2-7, with D perhaps matching TRBD1 (5 bases). Per the germline V gene, CDR1 is DFQATT and CDR2 is SNEGSKA (reference sequence). V was pared by 3 bases and J by 3 bases, with 6 bases between. The CDR3 loop spans 11 amino acids. DNA of the CDR3: TGCAGTGCTAGGGACAACTACGAGCAGTACTTC. This gives the protein CSARDNYEQYF.

V usage is TRBV4-2 and J usage is TRBJ2-1; the match to TRBD2 covers 12 bases. V shed 0 bases and J 6 bases; nucleotides not matched to a gene: 9. The length of the CDR3 is 18 residues. CDR1 and CDR2 from the germline V gene are LGHNA and YNFKEQ. Written as DNA, the CDR3 is TGTGCCAGCAGCCAAGATCCTCTAGCGGGAGGGCCGGGCAATGAGCAGTTCTTC. This translates into CASSQDPLAGGPGNEQFF.

J is TRBJ2-7 and V is TRBV5-1, with D maybe TRBD1 (6 bases). Trimming took off 4 bases at V and 0 bases at J, with 14 bases between the two ends. The CDR3 runs 15 residues. Germline-derived CDR1 and CDR2 are SGHRS and YFSETQ. The CDR3 nucleotides are TGCGCCAGCAGCGTAGACAGGAGAAACTCCTACGAGCAGTACTTC. Translated: CASSVDRRNSYEQYF.

V and J are TRBV5-1 and TRBJ1-1, with D possibly being TRBD1 (6 bases). CDR1 is SGHRS, CDR2 YFSETQ, per germline. The CDR3 length is 15 residues. V lost 4 bases and J 0 bases, leaving 13 bases between the germline ends. The CDR3 DNA sequence: TGCGCCAGCAGCCCCTCGACAGGAATGAACACTGAAGCTTTCTTT. It is translated as CASSPSTGMNTEAFF. The complete variable domain, with remaining parts taken from reference TRBV5-1 and TRBJ1-1, reads KAGVTQTPRYLIKTRGQQVTLSCSPISGHRSVSWYQQTPGQGLQFLFEYFSETQRNKGNFPGRFSGRQFSNSRSEMNVSTLELGDSALYLCASSPSTGMNTEAFFGQGTRLTVV.

The V call is TRBV19, the J call TRBJ1-1; 8 bases fit TRBD1. The CDR3 covers 14 residues. With 7 bases clipped from V and 5 bases from J, the junction kept 9 bases outside the gene matches. Germline CDR1 and CDR2: LNHDA and SQIVND (reference sequence). The CDR3 DNA follows: TGTGCCAGTAATAATCTGGACAGGGTTACTGAAGCTTTCTTT. Translating it yields CASNNLDRVTEAFF.

The V and J genes are TRBV7-8 and TRBJ2-1, with 11 bases that match TRBD1. The CDR3 consists of 15 residues. Germline V gene sequence: CDR1 SGHVS, CDR2 FQNEAQ. V dropped 3 bases and J dropped 6; count of bases not matched to a gene: 4. In DNA, the CDR3 is TGTGCCAGCAGCTTGGACAGGGGGCGCGGCAATGAGCAGTTCTTC. Amino acid sequence: CASSLDRGRGNEQFF.

The V call is TRBV25-1, the J call TRBJ1-4, with 8 bases that match TRBD1. Germline V gene sequence: CDR1 MGHDK, CDR2 SYGVNS. This CDR3 comprises 15 residues. The junction had 3 bases not matched to a gene; V was cut back by 0 bases and J by 6 bases. The CDR3 sequence: CASSEYMTGDEKLFF. The CDR3 DNA sequence: TGTGCCAGCAGTGAATATATGACAGGGGATGAAAAACTGTTTTTT.

The J gene is TRBJ1-1, the V gene TRBV4-1; 10 positions match TRBD1. Per germline, CDR1 MGHRA and CDR2 YSYEKL. The CDR3 has 14 residues. Trimming at V came to 3 bases and at J to 8 bases, leaving 6 bases not matched to a gene. The CDR3 DNA sequence: TGCGCCAGCAGCCAGACAGGGGGCGAGCCAGAAGCTTTCTTT. It yields the protein CASSQTGGEPEAFF.

The gene calls are TRBV5-6 and TRBJ2-5; D is unresolved. V was clipped by 1 base and J by 7 bases, with 11 bases between them. Germline CDR1 SGHDT, CDR2 YYEEEE. The CDR3 covers 13 residues. The CDR3 nucleotides read TGTGCCAGCAGCTTGATGAACCCCAGGACCCAGTACTTC. Translated, it gives CASSLMNPRTQYF.

As to this clone: The germline gene is not matched at one end of the junction; a read error may be the cause. This sequence joins TRBV28 and TRBJ2-7, with 7 bases matching TRBD2. Germline lookup yields CDR1 MDHEN and CDR2 SYDVKM. CDR3 length equals 14 residues. In DNA form, the CDR3 reads TGTGCCAGCAGAATACGACTAGCCTCCAACGAGCAGTACTTC. It codes for CASRIRLASNEQYF.

This rearrangement joins TRBV2 to TRBJ2-2; TRBD1 agrees at 9 bases. This CDR3 has 15 residues. Germline V lookup: CDR1 SNHLY, CDR2 FYNNEI. Losses at the gene ends were 6 bases for V and 1 base for J; bases not matched to a gene: 3. Written as DNA, the CDR3 is TGTGCCAGCAGAGCGGGACAGGGGAACACCGGGGAGCTGTTTTTT. Protein product: CASRAGQGNTGELFF.

The DNA of the CDR3 is TGTGCCAGCAGCTTAGTGGTCGGCGGGGAGCTGTTTTTT. It yields the protein CASSLVVGGELFF. The chain combines TRBV7-8 with TRBJ2-2; D ambiguous. This CDR3 has 13 residues. Per germline, CDR1 SGHVS and CDR2 FQNEAQ. V was clipped by 1 base and J by 7 bases, with 7 bases between them.

The genes are TRBV6-5 and TRBJ2-7, with 9 bases matching TRBD1. The CDR3 covers 14 residues. V lost 11 bases and J lost 4; bases outside the gene matches: 12. Germline CDR1 reads MNHEY; CDR2 reads SVGAGI. CDR3 sequence reads: CAGTRGTGIYEQYF. In DNA form, the CDR3 reads TGTGCCGGGACCCGGGGGACAGGGATTTACGAGCAGTACTTC.

The chain carries TRBV7-2 and TRBJ1-1, with D perhaps matching TRBD1 (6 bases). The germline gives CDR1 SGHTA, CDR2 FQGNSA. V dropped 5 bases and J dropped 10 bases, with 23 bases sitting between them. The CDR3 consists of 15 residues. The CDR3 DNA reads TGTGCCAGCAGCACCCTTCAGACAGGCCACTCCAGAGCTTTCTTT. This sequence encodes CASSTLQTGHSRAFF. Drawing the rest from reference TRBV7-2 and TRBJ1-1, the complete variable domain is GAGVSQSPSNKVTEKGKDVELRCDPISGHTALYWYRQSLGQGLEFLIYFQGNSAPDKSGLPSDRFSAERTGGSVSTLTIQRTQQEDSAVYLCASSTLQTGHSRAFFGQGTRLTVV.